Listed below are T cell receptor beta chains from one sample, sequenced in a study of cytomegalovirus exposure and HLA in healthy donors. Libraries were prepared by immunoSEQ multiplex PCR; TCRdb keeps only in-frame clonotypes and omits some of them. The profile shows about 93,000 clones, about four fifths of them singletons. The sequencing input was PBMCs. These TCRs come from a man aged 25-45 years in good health and CMV-seronegative. CDR3s include the opening cysteine and the closing phenylalanine or tryptophan. Fields, in order: CDR3 protein, V gene.

CDR3: CAISVFGRALETQYF; V: TRBV10-3
CDR3: CAWSSPVTHYNEQFF; V: TRBV30
CDR3: CASSGGGGYNEQFF; V: TRBV7-2
CDR3: CASSYSIAGAHNEQFF; V: TRBV6-5
CDR3: CASRTRQAFTSPLHF; V: TRBV28
CDR3: CASSSGRAGYNEQFF; V: TRBV5-6
CDR3: CASSLQGRGSPQHF; V: TRBV5-6
CDR3: CASSLVRQGADCFTGELFF; V: TRBV11-2
CDR3: CASSLLLGQGPYEQYF; V: TRBV27
CDR3: CASRYRTGQMASYNEQFF; V: TRBV7-8
CDR3: CASRTHRDSLYEQYF; V: TRBV28
CDR3: CATSRQGQGYEQYF; V: TRBV15
CDR3: CAINLGGANTGELFF; V: TRBV10-3
CDR3: CASSVEFGQNYGYTF; V: TRBV6-4
CDR3: CASIRTGESHYGYTF; V: TRBV19
CDR3: CASSPGNTEAFF; V: TRBV18
CDR3: CASSIRREVTEAFF; V: TRBV19
CDR3: CASRGGFSEAFF; V: TRBV19
CDR3: CASSIPRSRYF; V: TRBV13
CDR3: CASSPRGTDYEQYF; V: TRBV9
CDR3: CASSTLAGGHEQYF; V: TRBV21-1
CDR3: CASSEHGTVLTGELFF; V: TRBV9
CDR3: CASSPIGDSQGRGNIQYF; V: TRBV11-2
CDR3: CASSDRGSYEQYF; V: TRBV5-4
CDR3: CASHTGPTAFF; V: TRBV6-5
CDR3: CASSSQGLVNTEAFF; V: TRBV5-6
CDR3: CASRSRGWGAGGNYGYTF; V: TRBV5-6
CDR3: CASSPGGPDTQYF; V: TRBV7-2
CDR3: CASREETGNQPQHF; V: TRBV19
CDR3: CASSHSSYEQYF; V: TRBV7-9
CDR3: CASSVRGFTEAFF; V: TRBV19
CDR3: CASSLVRSGGDNEQFF; V: TRBV13
CDR3: CASSPYEQGSDYGYTF; V: TRBV4-2
CDR3: CASSDEWAGSYEQYF; V: TRBV25-1
CDR3: CASSGLAGEIIHEQYF; V: TRBV9
CDR3: CASSESGISYGYTF; V: TRBV2
CDR3: CASSMGGGANGEQFF; V: TRBV2
CDR3: CASSNPDRNAYEQYF; V: TRBV5-1
CDR3: CATSREEGATSEAFF; V: TRBV15
CDR3: CASSQVEDGEQFF; V: TRBV4-3
CDR3: CASSQRHRELYTGELFF; V: TRBV6-4
CDR3: CASSSSGGRGTEAFF; V: TRBV5-1
CDR3: CASSLGRGGGREQYF; V: TRBV27
CDR3: CASSLRGRHTGTQYF; V: TRBV27
CDR3: CASSLGLDNEQFF; V: TRBV27
CDR3: CASSQEEGLPVQETQYF; V: TRBV14
CDR3: CASSPQGANEKLFF; V: TRBV6-6
CDR3: CASSDSSGGADTQYF; V: TRBV6-4
CDR3: CASSRRTGGYEQYF; V: TRBV7-2
CDR3: CASSLDQVGSSGANVLTF; V: TRBV5-1
CDR3: CASSQGQGAGRETQYF; V: TRBV4-1
CDR3: CASSVFRTGGSTEAFF; V: TRBV9
CDR3: CASSEPRSGNTDEQFF; V: TRBV2
CDR3: CASSRTGGKETQYF; V: TRBV5-4